Below, 10 T cell receptor beta chains from the same sample are listed, as sequenced in a study of a mutant IDH1 vaccine in newly diagnosed glioma. Profiled with immunoSEQ multiplex PCR; TCRdb holds only in-frame clones, not every one. The sample consists of about 26,000 clones, 70% to 90% of them appearing once. These receptors' antigens are unknown. Indicated time point: week 35, safety follow-up. Topical imiquimod accompanied each vaccine dose, which consisted of 300 ug of mutant IDH1 20-mer peptide. Sequenced material: PBMCs, taken from a glioma patient whose treatment included an IDH1 peptide vaccine. These TCRs come from a man aged 25 to 45 with glioma.

This chain connects TRBV5-5 to TRBJ2-2, with D possibly being TRBD1 or TRBD2 (5 bases each). Trimming stripped 7 bases from V and 4 bases from J, with 14 bases between. CDR1 and CDR2 (germline): SGHKS, YYEKEE (reference sequence). The CDR3 is 14 residues long. The CDR3 is CASDGTQLTGELFF. In DNA, the CDR3 is TGTGCCAGCGATGGGACGCAGCTCACCGGGGAGCTGTTTTTT.

The chain combines TRBV2 with TRBJ2-3; 9 nucleotides match TRBD2. Per germline, CDR1 SNHLY and CDR2 FYNNEI. This CDR3 region has 16 residues. The V segment lost 6 bases and the J segment 3 bases; nucleotides outside the gene matches: 10. CDR3 sequence reads: CASSTRTSDATDTQYF. DNA of the CDR3: TGTGCCAGCAGCACCCGGACTAGCGATGCTACAGATACGCAGTATTTT.

The chain links TRBV10-1 to TRBJ2-1; maybe TRBD2 (6 bases). Germline lookup yields CDR1 WNHNN and CDR2 SYGVQD (reference sequence). The length of the CDR3 is 14 residues. Trimming left V 6 bases short and J 2 bases short, with 11 bases between. CDR3 protein: CASSLSGPYNEQFF. The CDR3 bases are TGCGCCAGCAGCCTCAGCGGGCCCTACAATGAGCAGTTCTTC.

This rearrangement joins TRBV7-9 to TRBJ1-1; the match to TRBD1 covers 9 bases. CDR3 length: 18 residues. J was trimmed by 1 base and V by 0 bases; bases with no gene match: 9. From germline, CDR1 is SEHNR and CDR2 FQNEAQ (reference sequence). CDR3 bases: TGTGCCAGCAGCTTAGCGAAGGGACAGGGAAGACAGAACACTGAAGCTTTCTTT. Its protein is CASSLAKGQGRQNTEAFF. Supplemented by reference TRBV7-9 and TRBJ1-1, the full variable domain reads DTGVSQNPRHKITKRGQNVTFRCDPISEHNRLYWYRQTLGQGPEFLTYFQNEAQLEKSRLLSDRFSAERPKGSFSTLEIQRTEQGDSAMYLCASSLAKGQGRQNTEAFFGQGTRLTVV.

J is TRBJ2-7 and V is TRBV6-1, with D perhaps being TRBD1 or TRBD2 (5 bases each). Trimming took off 6 bases at V and 4 bases at J, with 16 bases between the two ends. Germline V gene sequence: CDR1 MNHNS, CDR2 SASEGT. The CDR3 covers 14 residues. DNA of the CDR3: TGTGCCAGCAGGCCTAGGGGTAGCGAGTACGAGCAGTACTTC. This codes for CASRPRGSEYEQYF.

The chain links TRBV30 to TRBJ1-1, with D perhaps TRBD1 (6 bases). This CDR3 contains 14 residues. Trimming pared 4 bases from V and 2 bases from J, leaving 14 bases between. Germline CDR1 is GTSNPN and CDR2 is SVGIG (reference sequence). Here the CDR3 reads CAWMNDRPNTEAFF. Here the CDR3 DNA reads TGTGCCTGGATGAATGACAGGCCCAACACTGAAGCTTTCTTT.

This clone is a singleton in its sample. The CDR3 bases are TGCGCCAGCAGCCAAACAGGGGTTGATGGCTACACCTTC. Its protein product is CASSQTGVDGYTF. The V call is TRBV4-3, the J call TRBJ1-2; 7 bases fit TRBD1. CDR1 is LGHNA, CDR2 YSLEER, per germline. The CDR3 has 13 residues. V trimming: 2 bases; J trimming: 6 bases; junction bases outside the gene matches: 3.

The chain is built from TRBV30 and TRBJ1-6, with D uncertain. CDR1 is GTSNPN and CDR2 is SVGIG in the germline V gene (reference sequence). This CDR3 contains 13 residues. Trimming left V 4 bases short and J 5 bases short, with 9 bases between. CDR3 bases: TGTGCCTGGAAAGAGAGTAATAATTCACCCCTCCACTTT. Its translation is CAWKESNNSPLHF.

This clone was recorded once. The chain links TRBV2 to TRBJ1-1; D remains unclear. The germline V gene has CDR1 SNHLY and CDR2 FYNNEI. V gave up 6 bases and J gave up 1 base, with 12 bases separating them. The CDR3 totals 14 residues. CDR3 coding DNA: TGTGCCAGCAGCAAAACGACGGGGAACACTGAAGCTTTCTTT. Its translation: CASSKTTGNTEAFF.

This clone was detected only a few times. J is TRBJ2-2 and V is TRBV5-1; no reliable D call. The CDR3 covers 14 residues. Germline CDR1 and CDR2: SGHRS and YFSETQ. Trimming shortened V by 4 bases and J by 2 bases, and 9 bases separated the two germline ends. The chain's CDR3 is CASSSSKNTGELFF. CDR3 nucleotides: TGCGCCAGCAGCAGTTCCAAAAACACCGGGGAGCTGTTTTTT.